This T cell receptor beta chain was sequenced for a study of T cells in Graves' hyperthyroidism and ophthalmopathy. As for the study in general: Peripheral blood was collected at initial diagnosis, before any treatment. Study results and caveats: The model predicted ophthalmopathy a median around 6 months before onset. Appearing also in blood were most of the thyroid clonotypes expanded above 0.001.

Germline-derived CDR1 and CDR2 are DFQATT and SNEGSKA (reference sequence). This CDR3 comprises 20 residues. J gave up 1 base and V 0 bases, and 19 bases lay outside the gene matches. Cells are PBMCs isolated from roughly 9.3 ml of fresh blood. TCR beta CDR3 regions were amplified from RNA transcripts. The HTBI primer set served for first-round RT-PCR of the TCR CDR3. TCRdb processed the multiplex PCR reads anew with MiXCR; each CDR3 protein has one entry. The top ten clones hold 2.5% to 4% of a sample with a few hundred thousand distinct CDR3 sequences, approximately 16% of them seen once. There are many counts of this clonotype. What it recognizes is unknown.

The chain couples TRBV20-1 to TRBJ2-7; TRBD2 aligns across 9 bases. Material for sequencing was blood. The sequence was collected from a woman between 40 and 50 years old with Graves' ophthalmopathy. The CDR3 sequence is CSARDTQSSGSFRWSYEQYF. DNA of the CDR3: TGCAGTGCTAGAGATACCCAGAGTAGCGGGAGCTTTAGGTGGTCCTACGAGCAGTACTTC.